These T cell receptor beta chains were read from a single sample in a study of T cells in localized non-small cell lung cancer. Measured with immunoSEQ multiplex PCR; TCRdb has only the in-frame clones, and not every one. Counted here are approximately 3,200 clones, around 32% occurring once; the ten biggest clones make up roughly 15%. Sample: lung tumor tissue, taken before any cancer treatment. These receptors were collected from a man between 35 and 75 years old with stage III lung adenocarcinoma. Both conserved end residues are part of each CDR3. Each record gives: clone size, J gene, V gene, D gene, CDR3 DNA, CDR3 protein. The D gene is left open where the match is weak. Part of the rows lack a size; the others show once, few, many or a class for expanded clones.

.,TRBJ2-3,TRBV28,.,TGTGCCAGCAGAAATGGGGGCCCGGGCACAGATACGCAGTATTTT,CASRNGGPGTDTQYF
.,TRBJ1-6,TRBV5-1,TRBD1,TGCGCCAGCAGCTTGGACAGGGGGGATTCACCCCTCCACTTT,CASSLDRGDSPLHF
few,TRBJ2-7,TRBV6-8,.,TGTGCCAGCAGTTACTCGTCTGTGGGGAGCTCCTACGAGCAGTACTTC,CASSYSSVGSSYEQYF
.,TRBJ2-1,TRBV14,TRBD2,TGTGCCACCACACGGGGGGGTTGGAACAATGAGCAGTTCTTC,CATTRGGWNNEQFF
.,TRBJ1-2,TRBV28,.,TGTGCCAGCAGCCTTGGTGGTGTAAACTATGGCTACACCTTC,CASSLGGVNYGYTF
few,TRBJ2-1,TRBV19,.,TGTGCCAGTAGTATCAACCCCCCCAGCGGCACATTGTTCTTC,CASSINPPSGTLFF
few,TRBJ2-7,TRBV6-1,.,TGTGCCAGCAGTGAAGTTTTGGCAGTTGGCTACGAGCAGTACTTC,CASSEVLAVGYEQYF
large,TRBJ2-6,TRBV6-8,.,TGTGCCAGCTCCTCTGGGGCCAACGTCCTGACTTTC,CASSSGANVLTF
.,TRBJ2-1,TRBV29-1,TRBD2,TGCAGCGGGGGGACTAGCGGTAATGAGCAGTTCTTC,CSGGTSGNEQFF
.,TRBJ1-2,TRBV28,.,TGTGCCAGCAGCCTGGGGGGAAGGGTCTATGGCTACACCTTC,CASSLGGRVYGYTF
medium-sized,TRBJ2-5,TRBV9,.,TGTGCCAGCAGCGTAGGCAGTTTTTGGGAGACCCAGTACTTC,CASSVGSFWETQYF
.,TRBJ1-1,TRBV19,.,TGTGCCAGTAGTGTCATAACCGAGCACATGAACACTGAAGCTTTCTTT,CASSVITEHMNTEAFF
.,TRBJ1-5,TRBV28,.,TGTGCCAGCGGAGAGGGGGTGGAACAGCCCCAGCATTTT,CASGEGVEQPQHF
.,TRBJ1-2,TRBV5-1,TRBD1,TGCGCCAGCAGCGATAGTATCCGGGACAGTCCTAACTATGGCTACACCTTC,CASSDSIRDSPNYGYTF
.,TRBJ1-3,TRBV5-1,.,TGCGCCAGCAGCGTTGGGACGCTCTCTGGAAACACCATATATTTT,CASSVGTLSGNTIYF
.,TRBJ2-2,TRBV9,TRBD2,TGTGCCAGCAGCCTAGCGGCAGGGCAGACCGGGGAGCTGTTTTTT,CASSLAAGQTGELFF